The T cell receptor (beta chain) described here comes from a study of T cell responses to AZD1222 COVID-19 vaccine. As to this clone: Its antigen is unknown.

Produced via immunoSEQ multiplex PCR; TCRdb's table is partial and in-frame only. In the table there are fewer than 120,000 clones, over 75% of which are singletons. Losses at the gene ends were 4 bases for V and 8 bases for J; bases not matched to a gene: 12. The germline V gene has CDR1 SGHTS and CDR2 YDEGEE. The CDR3 is made up of 15 amino acids. Broader study findings: Only a handful of AZD1222 recipients, roughly six in all, had baseline seropositivity. Clonal diversity was possibly underestimated, and the donors were mostly white British, with more females. Following two doses of AZD1222, Spike-specific TCR breadth and depth rose.

The sequencing here drew on peripheral blood, taken on day 0 of AZD1222 vaccination. The chain links TRBV5-8 to TRBJ1-2, with 9 bases fitting TRBD1. The TCR was taken from an adult in good health. CDR3 sequence reads: CASSPVGTGSGGYTF. The CDR3 DNA sequence: TGTGCCAGCAGCCCCGTAGGGACAGGGTCTGGCGGCTACACCTTC.